This TCR beta chain emerged from a study of shared clonotypes between healthy human individuals. Only in-frame clones appear in the TCRdb table, and some are missing; sequencing was by immunoSEQ multiplex PCR. The sample carries roughly 890,000 clones, roughly 92% recorded once. CDR3 length: 16 amino acids. In germline, CDR1 is LNHNV, CDR2 YYDKDF (reference sequence). V trimming: 5 bases; J trimming: 2 bases; junction bases outside the gene matches: 8. Terminally differentiated effector memory CD45RA+ cells were excluded from the naive CD8 cells, which were CD45RO-negative and positively selected for CCR7. Caucasian adults residing in Nashville, Tennessee made up all the donors.

The rearrangement links TRBV15 to TRBJ2-2, with TRBD1 matching over 7 bases. The sequencing sample was made of naive CD8+ T cells sorted from blood. This sequence originates from a man aged 25-40 years in good health. CDR3 nucleotides: TGTGCCACCAGCGGGCTGACAGGGTACAACACCGGGGAGCTGTTTTTT. This encodes CATSGLTGYNTGELFF.